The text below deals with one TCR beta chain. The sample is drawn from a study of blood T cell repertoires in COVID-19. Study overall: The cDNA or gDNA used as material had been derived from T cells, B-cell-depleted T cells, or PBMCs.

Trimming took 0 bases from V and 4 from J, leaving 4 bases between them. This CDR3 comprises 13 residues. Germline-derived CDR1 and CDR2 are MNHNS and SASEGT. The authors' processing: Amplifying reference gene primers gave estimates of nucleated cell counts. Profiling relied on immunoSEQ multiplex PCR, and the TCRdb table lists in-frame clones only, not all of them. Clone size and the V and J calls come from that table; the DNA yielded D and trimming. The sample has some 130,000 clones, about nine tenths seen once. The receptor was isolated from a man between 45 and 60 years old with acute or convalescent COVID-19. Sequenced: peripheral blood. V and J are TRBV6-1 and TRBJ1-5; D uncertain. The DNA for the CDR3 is TGTGCCAGCAGTGAAGCCCCTAATCAGCCCCAGCATTTT. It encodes CASSEAPNQPQHF.